The 27 T cell receptor beta chains in this list originate from one sample, sequenced in a study of human T cells and chemical hapten exposure. TCRdb called the RACE reads again in MiXCR, with one record for every CDR3 protein. The repertoire holds under 120,000 distinct CDR3 sequences, with more than 9.5% as singletons. Time point reported: patch test 1, 2 weeks after DPC sensitization. Regarding treatment: therapeutic diphenylcyclopropenone sensitization with weekly scalp DPC. Sequences were derived from whole blood, sampled in connection with sensitization to the hapten diphenylcyclopropenone (DPC). Source of these receptors: a woman aged 40 to 50 with alopecia areata. Some clones in this sample may be carry-over from other donors' samples.

This clonotype has at least ten counts. This chain connects TRBV29-1 to TRBJ2-1, with TRBD1 identical over 9 bases. Germline V gene sequence: CDR1 SQVTM, CDR2 ANQGSEA. There are 12 residues in the CDR3. The V segment lost 7 bases and the J segment 6 bases; nucleotides outside the gene matches: 4. CDR3 coding DNA: TGCAGCGCGGACAGGGGAGGCAATGAGCAGTTCTTC. Translated, it gives CSADRGGNEQFF.

J is TRBJ2-7 and V is TRBV5-1, with D possibly TRBD2 on 5 matching bases. V was pared by 3 bases and J by 4 bases, with 14 bases between. The CDR3 extends over 14 amino acids. In germline, CDR1 is SGHRS, CDR2 YFSETQ. The CDR3: CASSSSGATYEQYF. CDR3 sequence (DNA): TGCGCCAGCAGCTCCAGCGGAGCTACATACGAGCAGTACTTC.

The V gene is TRBV24-1, the J gene TRBJ2-1, with 8 positions matching TRBD2. The CDR3 consists of 15 residues. Germline CDR1 and CDR2: KGHDR and SFDVKD. Unmatched junction bases numbered 7, after V lost 0 bases and J lost 10 bases. The CDR3 sequence is CATSDLEATGGEQFF. Written as DNA, the CDR3 is TGTGCCACCAGTGATTTGGAGGCTACGGGGGGGGAGCAGTTCTTC.

This clonotype was observed many times. The V call is TRBV4-1, the J call TRBJ1-2; D may be TRBD1 (6 bases). With 4 bases removed from V and 4 bases from J, the gap between germline ends came to 16 bases. Germline lookup yields CDR1 MGHRA and CDR2 YSYEKL. The CDR3 extends over 15 amino acids. In nucleotides, the CDR3 is TGCGCCAGCAGCCTTCGTGGGGGGGGCATCTATGGCTACACCTTC. Its translation is CASSLRGGGIYGYTF.

This clonotype has ten or more counts. The chain links TRBV12-3 or TRBV12-4 to TRBJ1-2; D is unclear. The CDR3 loop spans 11 amino acids. Trimming took 0 bases from V and 11 from J, leaving 7 bases between them. CDR3 DNA sequence: TGTGCCAGCAGTTTAGCCGAGAGGTACACCTTC. Protein product: CASSLAERYTF.

This chain joins TRBV20-1 and TRBJ2-7, with 11 nucleotides matching TRBD1. This CDR3 has 14 residues. The V gene's germline CDR1 is DFQATT and CDR2 SNEGSKA (reference sequence). The V segment lost 5 bases and the J segment 0 bases; nucleotides outside the gene matches: 3. CDR3 sequence reads: CSAPGTGGSYEQYF. In DNA form, the CDR3 reads TGCAGTGCTCCAGGGACAGGGGGCTCCTACGAGCAGTACTTC.

There are many counts of this clonotype. The chain uses TRBV20-1 and TRBJ1-1; 7 nucleotides line up with TRBD1. Germline V gene sequence: CDR1 DFQATT, CDR2 SNEGSKA (reference sequence). This CDR3 has 15 amino acids. V trimming: 5 bases; J trimming: 1 base; junction bases outside the gene matches: 10. The CDR3 DNA reads as TGCAGTGCTCCCCGGACAGGACGGGAGAACACTGAAGCTTTCTTT. Protein sequence: CSAPRTGRENTEAFF.

V is TRBV29-1 and J is TRBJ2-7, with 8 nucleotides matching TRBD1. This CDR3 is 12 amino acids long. Germline CDR1 and CDR2: SQVTM and ANQGSEA. Trimming cost V 5 bases and J 4 bases; bases outside gene matches: 4. The CDR3 loop is CSVHGTGYEQYF. The CDR3 region has the DNA TGCAGCGTTCACGGGACAGGATACGAGCAGTACTTC.

This chain links TRBV7-9 with TRBJ2-7; 15 bases align to TRBD2. Germline assignment: CDR1 SEHNR and CDR2 FQNEAQ (reference sequence). The CDR3 has 18 residues. V gave up 5 bases and J gave up 2 bases; unmatched junction bases: 10. The chain's CDR3 is CASSPGLAGGSLPYEQYF. The CDR3, as DNA: TGTGCCAGCAGCCCAGGACTAGCGGGGGGGTCACTCCCCTACGAGCAGTACTTC.

Only a few counts were recorded for this clonotype. The V gene is TRBV7-9, the J gene TRBJ1-4, with 8 bases that match TRBD1. The CDR3 sequence is 13 residues long. Trimming removed 4 bases from V and 10 bases from J; junction bases left unmatched: 5. Germline loops: CDR1 SEHNR, CDR2 FQNEAQ (reference sequence). CDR3 nucleotides: TGTGCCAGCAGCTCACCCGACAGGGGAAAACTGTTTTTT. Amino acid sequence: CASSSPDRGKLFF.

This clonotype was recorded a few times. The chain is built from TRBV20-1 and TRBJ1-5, with TRBD1 as a possible D gene (6 bases). The CDR3 runs to 13 residues. V was trimmed by 6 bases and J by 4 bases, leaving 13 bases between them. Looked up from germline, CDR1 is DFQATT and CDR2 is SNEGSKA (reference sequence). In DNA, the CDR3 is TGCAGTGCCATCTACAGGGAAAATCAGCCCCAGCATTTT. The encoded protein is CSAIYRENQPQHF.

This chain uses TRBV29-1 with TRBJ2-3, with D possibly matching TRBD1 (6 bases). Germline V gene lookup returns CDR1 SQVTM and CDR2 ANQGSEA. Trimming took 7 bases from V and 6 from J, leaving 14 bases between them. This CDR3 spans 12 amino acids. The chain's CDR3 is CSASQGSDTQYF. The DNA for the CDR3 is TGCAGCGCATCACAGGGTTCTGATACGCAGTATTTT.

The chain has TRBV10-3 and TRBJ1-5; tentative D call: TRBD1 (6 bases). V gave up 10 bases and J gave up 5 bases, with 15 bases separating them. The germline V gene encodes CDR1 ENHRY and CDR2 SYGVKD. CDR3 length equals 13 residues. CDR3 protein: CATSGGGDQPQHF. In DNA, the CDR3 is TGTGCCACCTCCGGGGGCGGGGATCAGCCCCAGCATTTT.

This clonotype came up many times. V usage is TRBV27 and J usage is TRBJ1-1; D might be TRBD1 (5 bases). V dropped 5 bases and J dropped 3 bases, with 13 bases sitting between them. This CDR3 has 14 residues. CDR1 is MNHEY and CDR2 is SMNVEV in the germline V gene (reference sequence). Here the CDR3 reads CASSGRVPDTEAFF. The CDR3 DNA reads as TGTGCCAGCAGTGGCAGGGTGCCTGACACTGAAGCTTTCTTT.

This chain links TRBV28 with TRBJ2-2, with D maybe TRBD2 (6 bases). Trimming cost V 5 bases and J 3 bases, with 19 bases left between them. The CDR3 is 17 amino acids. The germline V gene has CDR1 MDHEN and CDR2 SYDVKM. The CDR3 nucleotides are TGTGCCAGCAGTCCATTGGCTCTTAGCGGATACACCGGGGAGCTGTTTTTT. Residues: CASSPLALSGYTGELFF. Drawing the rest from reference TRBV28 and TRBJ2-2, the complete variable domain is DVKVTQSSRYLVKRTGEKVFLECVQDMDHENMFWYRQDPGLGLRLIYFSYDVKMKEKGDIPEGYSVSREKKERFSLILESASTNQTSMYLCASSPLALSGYTGELFFGEGSRLTVL.

In this sample, this clonotype turned up many times. This chain links TRBV30 with TRBJ1-1; the D gene is possibly TRBD1 (5 bases). CDR1 is GTSNPN, CDR2 SVGIG, per germline (reference sequence). V lost 4 bases, J lost 4 bases, and 19 bases lay in between. The CDR3 runs to 15 residues. The CDR3 nucleotides read TGTGCCTGGAAAAGCAGGGACCCAGTGGCCACTGAAGCTTTCTTT. Its protein product is CAWKSRDPVATEAFF.

V is TRBV27 and J is TRBJ1-2; 12 bases fit TRBD1. The ends lost 2 bases at V and 5 bases at J; junction bases unmatched: 3. The CDR3 runs to 15 residues. Germline values: CDR1 MNHEY, CDR2 SMNVEV (reference sequence). The CDR3 DNA reads as TGTGCCAGCAGTTTAGGGACAGGGGGCGCATATGGCTACACCTTC. Translating gives CASSLGTGGAYGYTF.

CDR3 protein: CASSFTEYNSPLHF. The CDR3 nucleotides read TGTGCCAGCAGTTTTACCGAGTATAATTCACCCCTCCACTTT. The rearrangement joins TRBV12-3 or TRBV12-4 to TRBJ1-6, with D uncertain. The length of the CDR3 is 14 residues. V shed 3 bases and J shed 4 bases, with 7 bases lying between them.

This clonotype was seen at least ten times. The chain joins TRBV6-4 to TRBJ2-3, with D maybe TRBD2 (6 bases). V was pared by 0 bases and J by 0 bases, with 10 bases between. The germline V gene has CDR1 MRHNA and CDR2 SNTAGT. This CDR3 comprises 16 residues. Written as DNA, the CDR3 is TGTGCCAGCAGTGACTCTACTGGGGGGAGCACAGATACGCAGTATTTT. It encodes CASSDSTGGSTDTQYF.

At least ten counts were recorded for this clonotype. This rearrangement joins TRBV18 to TRBJ2-5; the D gene is possibly TRBD2 (5 bases). Trimming stripped 3 bases from V and 2 bases from J, with 10 bases between. The germline CDR1 and CDR2 sequences are KGHSH and LQKENI. This CDR3 spans 14 amino acids. Here the CDR3 DNA reads TGTGCCAGCTCACCGGCGTCGGGGCAAGAGACCCAGTACTTC. Its protein is CASSPASGQETQYF. Full variable domain (remainder filled in from reference TRBV18 and TRBJ2-5): NAGVMQNPRHLVRRRGQEARLRCSPMKGHSHVYWYRQLPEEGLKFMVYLQKENIIDESGMPKERFSAEFPKEGPSILRIQQVVRGDSAAYFCASSPASGQETQYFGPGTRLLVL.

A single count supports this clonotype. The V and J genes are TRBV29-1 and TRBJ2-2; a weak D match, TRBD1 (5 bases). CDR3 length: 11 amino acids. V was clipped by 7 bases and J by 4 bases, with 7 bases between them. Germline CDR1 and CDR2: SQVTM and ANQGSEA. As DNA, the CDR3 is TGCAGCGCCAGGGCCACCGGGGAGCTGTTTTTT. Its protein product is CSARATGELFF.

This clonotype was recorded a few times. The chain is built from TRBV2 and TRBJ2-3; D remains unclear. V lost 0 bases and J 0 bases, leaving 7 bases between the germline ends. The germline CDR1 and CDR2 sequences are SNHLY and FYNNEI. This CDR3 has 15 amino acids. CDR3 loop: CASSEAAASTDTQYF. The DNA of the CDR3 is TGTGCCAGCAGTGAAGCTGCTGCTAGCACAGATACGCAGTATTTT.

The chain has TRBV30 and TRBJ2-7, with TRBD2 as a possible D gene (5 bases). CDR3 length: 12 amino acids. With 1 base removed from V and 3 bases from J, the gap between germline ends came to 7 bases. Germline-derived CDR1 and CDR2 are GTSNPN and SVGIG (reference sequence). The CDR3: CAWSGGLYEQYF. In DNA form, the CDR3 reads TGTGCCTGGAGTGGAGGACTCTACGAGCAGTACTTC.

Many counts were recorded for this clonotype. The V call is TRBV20-1, the J call TRBJ2-6; tentative D call: TRBD2 (6 bases). Germline V gene lookup returns CDR1 DFQATT and CDR2 SNEGSKA (reference sequence). V was shortened by 0 bases and J by 1 base, with 13 bases between the two germline ends. The CDR3 runs 17 residues. This CDR3 is CSARDDEGGSGANVLTF. In nucleotides, the CDR3 is TGCAGTGCTAGAGATGATGAGGGAGGATCTGGGGCCAACGTCCTGACTTTC.

The chain couples TRBV7-2 to TRBJ2-3; TRBD2 might be the D (6 bases). CDR1 is SGHTA and CDR2 is FQGNSA in the germline V gene. Between the trimmed V and J ends, which lost 3 bases and 2 bases, there was a span of 12 bases. CDR3 length: 15 residues. The CDR3 loop is CASSLNAGPTDTQYF. The CDR3 nucleotides read TGTGCCAGCAGCTTGAACGCGGGGCCCACAGATACGCAGTATTTT.

The chain joins TRBV12-3 or TRBV12-4 to TRBJ2-7; D is perhaps TRBD1 (6 bases). Trimming cost V 1 base and J 2 bases, with 9 bases left between them. The CDR3 is 14 residues long. The CDR3 loop is CASSLDAGAYEQYF. The CDR3 region has the DNA TGTGCCAGCAGTTTAGATGCAGGGGCCTACGAGCAGTACTTC.

The chain couples TRBV6-1 to TRBJ2-7; 10 bases are shared with TRBD1. The CDR3 covers 14 residues. The V and J ends lost 5 bases and 5 bases, in that order; junction bases with no gene match: 6. Germline CDR1 MNHNS, CDR2 SASEGT. The CDR3 loop reads CASSPSTGGHEQYF. Here the CDR3 DNA reads TGTGCCAGCAGTCCCTCGACAGGGGGCCACGAGCAGTACTTC.